This is a list of T cell receptor beta chains from one sample in a study of blood T cells in healthy people across ages. TCRdb reprocessed the 5' RACE reads via MiXCR and lists one record per CDR3 protein. Found here are some 1.7 million distinct CDR3 sequences, 28% of them singletons; the top ten hold 7.7%. Sequenced sample: blood. The receptor set was obtained from a woman aged 25 to 39 in good health. The CDR3 runs from the conserved cysteine through the conserved F or W. Each record gives: J gene, D gene, V gene, clone size, CDR3 protein, CDR3 DNA. D genes are given only for firm matches. Size values are once, few and many counts, or a class for expanded clones, and some rows have none.

TRBJ2-1	TRBD2	TRBV28	.	CASRIATSGGSSYNEQFF	TGTGCCAGCCGAATCGCGACTAGCGGGGGATCCTCCTACAATGAGCAGTTCTTC
TRBJ2-5	TRBD2	TRBV20-1	.	CSADSGRARETQYF	TGCAGTGCTGATAGCGGGAGGGCCCGCGAGACCCAGTACTTC
TRBJ1-2	.	TRBV29-1	many	CSVGARRNYGYTF	TGCAGCGTTGGGGCCCGACGGAACTATGGCTACACCTTC
TRBJ1-5	.	TRBV6-6	.	CASSTLENQPQHF	TGTGCCAGCAGTACGCTAGAAAATCAGCCCCAGCATTTT
TRBJ2-1	.	TRBV28	many	CASSIQGGNEQFF	TGTGCCAGCAGTATTCAGGGGGGGAATGAGCAGTTCTTC
TRBJ2-1	TRBD2	TRBV20-1	.	CSARDELAGGSNEQFF	TGCAGTGCTAGAGATGAACTAGCGGGGGGGAGTAATGAGCAGTTCTTC
TRBJ2-7	.	TRBV5-1	few	CASSSRDGNYEQYF	TGCGCTAGCAGCTCCAGGGACGGAAACTACGAGCAGTACTTC
TRBJ2-1	TRBD2	TRBV5-5	.	CAGSSLAGEQFF	TGTGCCGGCAGCTCCCTAGCGGGGGAACAGTTCTTC
TRBJ1-2	.	TRBV12-3/TRBV12-4	.	CASSPQGTSRSGYTF	TGTGCCAGCAGCCCTCAGGGGACATCCAGGAGTGGCTACACCTTC
TRBJ2-7	.	TRBV4-1	.	CASSQSGSLNEQYF	TGCGCCAGCAGCCAATCAGGGTCTCTCAACGAGCAGTACTTC
TRBJ1-2	.	TRBV5-1	many	CASSAAGGRGAGYTF	TGCGCCAGCAGCGCTGCGGGCGGACGGGGCGCTGGCTACACCTTC
TRBJ2-4	TRBD2	TRBV2	once	CASSEGLAGGDEQYF	TGTGCCAGCAGTGAGGGACTAGCGGGAGGCGATGAGCAGTACTTC
TRBJ1-1	.	TRBV6-1	.	CASSYLDTEAFF	TGTGCCAGCAGCTATCTGGACACTGAAGCTTTCTTT
TRBJ1-1	TRBD1	TRBV5-1	.	CASSTDGQGSNTEAFF	TGCGCCAGCAGCACGGACGGACAGGGCTCGAACACTGAAGCTTTCTTT
TRBJ2-7	TRBD1	TRBV29-1	many	CSVEEPGQGVYEQYF	TGCAGCGTTGAAGAACCGGGACAGGGAGTATACGAGCAGTACTTC